The rows below give T cell receptor beta chains drawn from one sample of a study of CD8 T cells in ankylosing spondylitis. TCRdb used MiXCR to reprocess the 5' RACE reads, holding one entry per CDR3 protein. The profile shows about 220,000 distinct CDR3 sequences, about 7% of them singletons. The sample taken for sequencing was blood, either unsorted or a sorted T cell fraction (not recorded which). Source of these receptors: a male donor with ankylosing spondylitis. Each CDR3 is given with its conserved first and last residue. D genes are given only for firm matches. Expanded clones are given a class, and other clones once, few, many or no size at all.

J gene | D gene | clone size | V gene | CDR3 protein | CDR3 DNA
TRBJ2-7 | - | few | TRBV28 | CASSSIAESYEQYF | TGTGCCAGCAGCTCAATAGCGGAATCCTACGAGCAGTACTTC
TRBJ2-5 | - | many | TRBV5-1 | CASDLEGGLQETQYF | TGCGCCAGCGACCTCGAAGGAGGACTCCAAGAGACCCAGTACTTC
TRBJ2-7 | - | - | TRBV7-8 | CASRRTGAVEQYF | TGTGCCAGCAGGCGAACGGGAGCTGTCGAGCAGTACTTC
TRBJ2-7 | TRBD2 | many | TRBV5-5 | CASSDGLAGSYEQYF | TGTGCCAGCAGTGATGGACTAGCGGGTTCCTACGAGCAGTACTTC
TRBJ2-1 | TRBD2 | many | TRBV6-2/TRBV6-3 | CASSWGSGPTYNEQFF | TGTGCCAGCAGTTGGGGTAGCGGGCCTACCTACAATGAGCAGTTCTTC
TRBJ2-5 | TRBD2 | - | TRBV5-1 | CASSLGPGGLLAGGSYQETQYF | TGCGCCAGCAGCTTGGGACCGGGTGGGCTCCTAGCGGGAGGGTCATATCAAGAGACCCAGTACTTC
TRBJ1-5 | TRBD1 | many | TRBV29-1 | CSVNTGESNQPQHF | TGCAGCGTTAATACAGGGGAGAGCAATCAGCCCCAGCATTTT
TRBJ2-1 | - | few | TRBV7-8 | CASSPGRVNEQFF | TGTGCCAGCAGCCCGGGGCGGGTCAATGAGCAGTTCTTC
TRBJ2-1 | - | many | TRBV7-2 | CASSFLLGNYNEQFF | TGTGCCAGCAGCTTCCTACTCGGAAACTACAATGAGCAGTTCTTC
TRBJ1-5 | - | many | TRBV12-3/TRBV12-4 | CASSLRPSGNQPQHF | TGTGCCAGCAGTTTACGGCCGAGCGGCAATCAGCCCCAGCATTTT
TRBJ2-7 | - | few | TRBV27 | CASSLKGLLGEQYF | TGTGCCAGCAGTTTAAAAGGGTTATTAGGCGAGCAGTACTTC
TRBJ2-1 | - | many | TRBV5-1 | CASSLGSPIFEEQFF | TGCGCCAGCAGCTTGGGTAGCCCTATTTTCGAGGAGCAGTTCTTC
TRBJ1-6 | TRBD1 | - | TRBV7-6 | CASSGQGANSPLHF | TGTGCCAGCAGCGGACAGGGCGCAAATTCACCCCTCCACTTT
TRBJ2-7 | - | - | TRBV3-1 | CASSTKLSYEQYF | TGTGCCAGCAGCACTAAATTGTCCTACGAGCAGTACTTC
TRBJ2-1 | - | many | TRBV3-1 | CASSLGTFSNNEQFF | TGTGCCAGCAGCCTAGGGACCTTCTCCAACAATGAGCAGTTCTTC
TRBJ2-6 | - | many | TRBV5-5 | CASSLSRSGANVLTF | TGTGCCAGCAGCTTGTCTAGATCTGGGGCCAACGTCCTGACTTTC
TRBJ2-5 | TRBD2 | many | TRBV9 | CASSVSAGGPQETQYF | TGTGCCAGCAGCGTATCAGCGGGGGGGCCCCAGGAGACCCAGTACTTC
TRBJ2-4 | TRBD2 | many | TRBV7-2 | CASSPFWGGLAKNIQYF | TGTGCCAGCAGCCCCTTTTGGGGGGGACTAGCCAAAAACATTCAGTACTTC
TRBJ2-1 | - | many | TRBV7-9 | CASSPGQRTYNEQFF | TGTGCCAGCAGCCCTGGACAGCGAACATACAATGAGCAGTTCTTC
TRBJ2-7 | - | many | TRBV7-2 | CASSLRGGEQYF | TGTGCCAGCAGCTTGAGGGGAGGCGAGCAGTACTTC